This passage covers 27 T cell receptor beta chains from one sample sequenced in a study of shared clonotypes between healthy human individuals. TCRdb's copy holds only in-frame clones and misses some; the assay was immunoSEQ multiplex PCR. The profile shows under 300,000 clones, 60% to 70% of them singletons. The sample comprised memory CD4+ T cells sorted from blood. Subset indicated: CD45RA-negative fraction. Receptors originate from a man aged 25-45 years in good health.

CDR3 nucleotides: TGCGCCAGTACTGCGGGACTAGCGGGAGAGAGATCCTACAATGAGCAGTTCTTC. It is translated as CASTAGLAGERSYNEQFF. The chain combines TRBV10-1 with TRBJ2-1; TRBD2 agrees at 14 bases. V was clipped by 9 bases and J by 1 base; unmatched bases: 11. The CDR3 is 18 amino acids. Germline CDR1 and CDR2: WNHNN and SYGVQD (reference sequence).

This clone was counted ten times or more. V and J are TRBV19 and TRBJ2-6; a weak D match, TRBD1 (6 bases). The germline V and J ends were trimmed by 4 bases and 0 bases, with 10 bases remaining between them. This CDR3 spans 16 amino acids. Per germline, CDR1 LNHDA and CDR2 SQIVND (reference sequence). The CDR3 region has the DNA TGTGCCAGTAGTAAAGGACAGTTCTCTGGGGCCAACGTCCTGACTTTC. This encodes CASSKGQFSGANVLTF.

This chain connects TRBV5-1 to TRBJ2-1, with D uncertain. CDR3 length equals 14 residues. CDR1 SGHRS and CDR2 YFSETQ come from the germline V gene. Trimming took off 7 bases at V and 0 bases at J, with 11 bases between the two ends. CDR3 amino acids: CASGEISSYNEQFF. The CDR3 DNA is TGCGCCAGCGGAGAGATTAGCTCCTACAATGAGCAGTTCTTC.

This chain connects TRBV11-1 to TRBJ1-2, with D unresolved. The V end was cut by 2 bases, the J end by 5 bases, with 12 bases between. Germline V gene lookup returns CDR1 SGHAT and CDR2 FQDESV (reference sequence). The CDR3 is made up of 14 amino acids. This chain's CDR3 is CASSLRPAEYGYTF. In DNA form, the CDR3 reads TGTGCCAGCAGCTTACGACCGGCAGAATATGGCTACACCTTC.

The chain carries TRBV11-2 and TRBJ2-7; the match to TRBD2 covers 7 bases. Germline V gives CDR1 SGHAT, CDR2 FQNNGV. The CDR3 runs to 15 residues. J gave up 0 bases and V 6 bases, and 8 bases lay outside the gene matches. CDR3 DNA sequence: TGTGCCAGCAGGGTGTCAAGCGGGAACTCCTACGAGCAGTACTTC. Translating gives CASRVSSGNSYEQYF.

V usage is TRBV5-5 and J usage is TRBJ2-5; D is unclear. Germline V gene lookup returns CDR1 SGHKS and CDR2 YYEKEE (reference sequence). Trimming left V 4 bases short and J 5 bases short, with 18 bases between. CDR3 length: 15 residues. CDR3: CASSPAARLFETQYF. CDR3 sequence (DNA): TGTGCCAGCAGCCCCGCGGCTCGACTGTTCGAGACCCAGTACTTC.

This clone was recorded a few times. The genes are TRBV2 and TRBJ1-1; TRBD1 matches 7 bases. Germline V gives CDR1 SNHLY, CDR2 FYNNEI. Trimming cost V 2 bases and J 8 bases; bases outside gene matches: 11. The CDR3 spans 15 residues. The CDR3 DNA reads as TGTGCCAGCAGTGAAAGTGCAGGGGGTCGGCGGGAAGCTTTCTTT. Residues: CASSESAGGRREAFF.

The chain employs TRBV18 and TRBJ2-5; 8 positions agree with TRBD2. J lost 4 bases, V lost 3 bases, and 10 bases had no gene match. CDR3 length equals 16 residues. The germline V gene has CDR1 KGHSH and CDR2 LQKENI. CDR3 DNA: TGTGCCAGCTCACCCATCGTGGGACTAGTAGGAGAGACCCAGTACTTC. It translates to CASSPIVGLVGETQYF.

In this sample, this clone turned up a few times. As DNA, the CDR3 is TGTGCCAGCAGTTACAGGTTGCTGGGCTGGGGCGAGCAGTACTTC. It specifies CASSYRLLGWGEQYF. The gene calls are TRBV6-5 and TRBJ2-7, with D unresolved. Deletions cut 2 bases from V and 6 bases from J, with 17 bases between. The CDR3 has 15 amino acids. CDR1 is MNHEY and CDR2 is SVGAGI in the germline V gene.

This clone has more than one count but fewer than ten. This chain joins TRBV11-2 and TRBJ2-3; D gene ambiguous. V gave up 5 bases and J gave up 6 bases, with 18 bases separating them. Germline assignment: CDR1 SGHAT and CDR2 FQNNGV. The CDR3 spans 15 residues. The CDR3 sequence is CASSPTAYLADTQYF. The CDR3 nucleotides are TGTGCCAGCAGCCCGACGGCTTATCTGGCGGATACGCAGTATTTT.

The V and J genes are TRBV5-1 and TRBJ2-3; TRBD1 agrees at 8 bases. The CDR3 length is 14 residues. V shed 4 bases, J shed 5 bases, and the junction held 6 bases outside the gene matches. Per germline, CDR1 SGHRS and CDR2 YFSETQ. The CDR3 DNA is TGCGCCAGCAGCCTGACAGGGGAGCAAGATACGCAGTATTTT. Its translation: CASSLTGEQDTQYF. The whole variable domain, remainder taken from reference TRBV5-1 and TRBJ2-3, is KAGVTQTPRYLIKTRGQQVTLSCSPISGHRSVSWYQQTPGQGLQFLFEYFSETQRNKGNFPGRFSGRQFSNSRSEMNVSTLELGDSALYLCASSLTGEQDTQYFGPGTRLTVL.

This chain joins TRBV25-1 and TRBJ2-6; TRBD1 agrees at 11 bases. Germline V gene lookup returns CDR1 MGHDK and CDR2 SYGVNS. V lost 6 bases and J lost 0; bases outside the gene matches: 7. CDR3 length equals 18 residues. DNA of the CDR3: TGTGCCAGCAGCTCCTGGGGACAGGGGGGCTCTGGGGCCAACGTCCTGACTTTC. Amino acids: CASSSWGQGGSGANVLTF.

The V call is TRBV27, the J call TRBJ2-6; the D gene is possibly TRBD1 (6 bases). The CDR3 consists of 19 residues. Germline V CDR1 and CDR2: MNHEY, SMNVEV (reference sequence). The V gene lost 5 bases and the J gene lost 0 bases, with 20 bases spanning the gap. The CDR3 DNA follows: TGTGCCAGCAGTCCTCAAACAGGGCTCTCCATCTCTGGGGCCAACGTCCTGACTTTC. Its translation: CASSPQTGLSISGANVLTF.

The table lists this clone with many counts. The chain combines TRBV7-2 with TRBJ2-5, with D perhaps TRBD1 (5 bases). This CDR3 contains 11 residues. The V end was cut by 5 bases, the J end by 6 bases, with 7 bases between. The germline CDR1 and CDR2 sequences are SGHTA and FQGNSA. The CDR3 bases are TGTGCCAGCAGCCAGGGTCAGACCCAGTACTTC. This gives the protein CASSQGQTQYF.

This clone has just one count. This sequence joins TRBV7-2 and TRBJ2-7; D may be TRBD1 (6 bases). V lost 5 bases and J 7 bases, leaving 12 bases between the germline ends. CDR1 and CDR2 (germline): SGHTA, FQGNSA. The CDR3 length is 12 residues. In DNA, the CDR3 is TGTGCCAGCAGCGGACAGCTTTTAGAGCAGTACTTC. It encodes CASSGQLLEQYF.

The chain links TRBV15 to TRBJ2-3; 7 nucleotides line up with TRBD1. Germline CDR1 LNHNV, CDR2 YYDKDF (reference sequence). This CDR3 is 14 amino acids long. With V trimmed by 0 bases and J by 4 bases, 1 base remained unmatched. This CDR3 is CATSRDTGADTQYF. The CDR3 DNA follows: TGTGCCACCAGCAGAGATACAGGGGCAGATACGCAGTATTTT.

This chain links TRBV5-4 with TRBJ2-3; the match to TRBD2 covers 10 bases. V lost 5 bases, J lost 1 base, and 4 bases stayed unmatched. The CDR3 extends over 15 amino acids. The germline CDR1 and CDR2 sequences are SGHNT and YYREEE (reference sequence). CDR3 loop: CASSRTSGGTDTQYF. In DNA, the CDR3 is TGTGCCAGCAGTCGGACTAGCGGAGGCACAGATACGCAGTATTTT. Complete variable domain (other parts from reference TRBV5-4 and TRBJ2-3): ETGVTQSPTHLIKTRGQQVTLRCSSQSGHNTVSWYQQALGQGPQFIFQYYREEENGRGNFPPRFSGLQFPNYSSELNVNALELDDSALYLCASSRTSGGTDTQYFGPGTRLTVL.

The rearrangement uses TRBV25-1 and TRBJ1-2; 10 positions agree with TRBD1. Germline trimming cut 7 bases from V and 5 bases from J; bases unmatched to any gene: 10. This CDR3 has 15 amino acids. Germline assignment: CDR1 MGHDK and CDR2 SYGVNS. The CDR3 here is CASMETGGAEYGYTF. The DNA for the CDR3 is TGTGCCAGCATGGAGACAGGGGGCGCAGAATATGGCTACACCTTC.

The table lists this clone with a count of one. The V call is TRBV6-5, the J call TRBJ1-2, with TRBD1 matching over 7 bases. V shed 5 bases and J 5 bases; nucleotides not matched to a gene: 8. Germline CDR1 and CDR2: MNHEY and SVGAGI. This CDR3 is 14 amino acids long. The CDR3 loop reads CASSETTGTYGYTF. In DNA form, the CDR3 reads TGTGCCAGCAGTGAAACGACAGGGACTTATGGCTACACCTTC.

This clone was seen only a few times. V gene TRBV4-2 combines with J gene TRBJ1-2; 8 bases fit TRBD1. The CDR3 has 15 residues. Germline trimming cut 4 bases from V and 6 bases from J; bases unmatched to any gene: 10. Germline V gene lookup returns CDR1 LGHNA and CDR2 YNFKEQ. The CDR3 spells CASSPTRQGRNGYTF. CDR3 DNA sequence: TGTGCCAGCAGCCCGACCAGACAGGGGAGGAATGGCTACACCTTC.

CDR3 sequence: CSVVARGSSGNTIYF. The CDR3 region has the DNA TGCAGCGTTGTGGCCAGGGGGAGCTCTGGAAACACCATATATTTT. The chain couples TRBV29-1 to TRBJ1-3; 7 bases agree with TRBD1. The CDR3 length is 15 residues. Germline values: CDR1 SQVTM, CDR2 ANQGSEA. Trimming at V came to 4 bases and at J to 0 bases, leaving 6 bases not matched to a gene.

The chain combines TRBV5-4 with TRBJ2-7; 10 bases match TRBD2. The CDR3 runs to 14 residues. The trim removed 3 bases at V and 7 bases at J, leaving 7 bases unmatched. Germline V gives CDR1 SGHNT, CDR2 YYREEE (reference sequence). The CDR3 loop is CASSSLAGGIEQYF. Here the CDR3 DNA reads TGTGCCAGCAGCTCTTTAGCGGGAGGAATTGAGCAGTACTTC.

The chain recombines TRBV2 with TRBJ2-6; 7 bases map to TRBD1. The CDR3 sequence is 16 residues long. The V segment lost 6 bases and the J segment 0 bases; nucleotides outside the gene matches: 5. Germline CDR1 and CDR2: SNHLY and FYNNEI. CDR3 DNA sequence: TGTGCCAGCAGGCGACAGGGAACCTCTGGGGCCAACGTCCTGACTTTC. As protein: CASRRQGTSGANVLTF.

The CDR3 sequence is CASSLEREVYNEQFF. CDR3 sequence (DNA): TGTGCCAGCAGCTTGGAGCGGGAAGTATACAATGAGCAGTTCTTC. The V call is TRBV7-8, the J call TRBJ2-1, with TRBD2 matching 7 bases. Germline V gene data show CDR1 as SGHVS and CDR2 as FQNEAQ. The CDR3 extends over 15 amino acids. Trimming removed 3 bases from V and 4 bases from J; junction bases left unmatched: 6.

This rearrangement joins TRBV30 to TRBJ1-2, with 9 bases identical to TRBD1. Germline lookup yields CDR1 GTSNPN and CDR2 SVGIG (reference sequence). The CDR3 sequence is 15 residues long. V shed 1 base and J 4 bases; nucleotides not matched to a gene: 7. The CDR3 DNA reads TGTGCCTGGAGTGCTGCCGACAGGGGGGTCTATGGCTACACCTTC. This sequence encodes CAWSAADRGVYGYTF. Drawing the rest from reference TRBV30 and TRBJ1-2, the complete variable domain is SQTIHQWPATLVQPVGSPLSLECTVEGTSNPNLYWYRQAAGRGLQLLFYSVGIGQISSEVPQNLSASRPQDRQFILSSKKLLLSDSGFYLCAWSAADRGVYGYTFGSGTRLTVV.

This CDR3 reads CASSLQRTSNEQFF. For the CDR3, the DNA is TGTGCCAGCAGCTTACAGCGGACGTCCAATGAGCAGTTCTTC. The rearrangement uses TRBV11-1 and TRBJ2-1; D perhaps matches TRBD2 (5 bases). V gave up 2 bases and J gave up 6 bases, with 11 bases separating them. The CDR3 runs to 14 residues. CDR1 and CDR2 (germline): SGHAT, FQDESV (reference sequence).

J is TRBJ2-5 and V is TRBV18; D ambiguous. The germline gives CDR1 KGHSH, CDR2 LQKENI. The V end was cut by 0 bases, the J end by 5 bases, with 10 bases between. The CDR3 is 14 amino acids. The CDR3 nucleotides are TGTGCCAGCTCACCACCGTCCCTCCAGGAGACCCAGTACTTC. This sequence encodes CASSPPSLQETQYF.